Listed below are T cell receptor beta chains from one sample, sequenced in a study of blood T cells in healthy people across ages. TCRdb re-called the 5' RACE reads through MiXCR, storing one row per CDR3 protein. The table has about 1 million distinct CDR3 sequences, 35% to 50% seen once. Sequenced material: blood. All receptors derive from a woman aged 55 to 70 in good health. CDR3s include the opening cysteine and the closing phenylalanine or tryptophan. D genes are given only for firm matches. Size tells how often a clone was seen (once, few, many) or the class of an expanded clone, and some rows leave it out.

TRBV7-2	NA	TRBJ2-4	NA	TGTGCCAGCAGCTTAGTTGTCAGGGTGGACAAAAACATTCAGTACTTC	CASSLVVRVDKNIQYF
TRBV28	TRBD2	TRBJ2-7	NA	TGTGCCAGCAGTTTTCTCGGGGCTAGCGGGAACGAGCAGTACTTC	CASSFLGASGNEQYF
TRBV28	TRBD1	TRBJ2-7	few	TGTGCCAGCAGTTTATCGATGGGACAGACCTACGAGCAGTACTTC	CASSLSMGQTYEQYF
TRBV11-3	NA	TRBJ2-6	NA	TGTGCCAGCGGGCCATCCTCTGGGGCCAACGTCCTGACTTTC	CASGPSSGANVLTF
TRBV28	TRBD2	TRBJ2-3	NA	TGTGCCAGCAGCCAGAGCCCTAGCGGGAGGGCCACAGATACGCAGTATTTT	CASSQSPSGRATDTQYF
TRBV13	NA	TRBJ1-2	once	TGTGCCAGCAGCACCCGGACAGTAGAGACCTATGGCTACACCTTC	CASSTRTVETYGYTF
TRBV7-6	TRBD2	TRBJ2-1	NA	TGTGCCAGCAGCTCTATAGCGGGGGACAATGAGCAGTTCTTC	CASSSIAGDNEQFF
TRBV12-3/TRBV12-4	TRBD1	TRBJ1-6	NA	TGTGCCAGCAGTTCGGGACAGGGACTCTATAATTCACCCCTCCACTTT	CASSSGQGLYNSPLHF
TRBV20-1	NA	TRBJ2-1	NA	TGCAGTGCTAGATTGAACGGATACTCCTACAATGAGCAGTTCTTC	CSARLNGYSYNEQFF
TRBV20-1	NA	TRBJ1-1	NA	TGCAGTGCAAATGACAGCCCTAACACTGAAGCTTTCTTT	CSANDSPNTEAFF
TRBV27	NA	TRBJ2-7	many	TGTGCCAGCCGATTGAGGAGCGAGCAGTACTTC	CASRLRSEQYF
TRBV2	NA	TRBJ2-7	NA	TGTGCCAGCAGTGAAGGGTGGGGCTCCTACAATGAGCAGTACTTC	CASSEGWGSYNEQYF
TRBV11-2	NA	TRBJ1-2	NA	TGTGCCAGTAGCAAGCCCGGTCCTAACTATGGCTACACCTTC	CASSKPGPNYGYTF
TRBV6-5	NA	TRBJ2-3	NA	TGTGCCAGCAGTTACCCGAGAGGCTTGGCGATAGATACGCAGTATTTT	CASSYPRGLAIDTQYF
TRBV6-1	TRBD2	TRBJ2-5	once	TGTGCCAGCGGATCTAGCGGGGGGGCCCATAAGCAGTACTTC	CASGSSGGAHKQYF
TRBV28	TRBD1	TRBJ2-7	NA	TGTGCCACCGATCCCGGGACAGGGGCCTCCTACGAGCAGTACTTC	CATDPGTGASYEQYF
TRBV30	NA	TRBJ1-2	NA	TGTGCCTGGGCTCACGGGACGTACTATGGCTACACCTTC	CAWAHGTYYGYTF
TRBV29-1	NA	TRBJ2-7	NA	TGCAGCGTTGAAGATATAGGGTTCGAGCAGTACTTC	CSVEDIGFEQYF
TRBV28	NA	TRBJ2-7	many	TGTGCCAGCAGTTTGTCCGGGGATTCCTACGAGCAGTACTTC	CASSLSGDSYEQYF
TRBV10-3	TRBD2	TRBJ2-7	NA	TGTGCCATAGGGACTAGCGGGAGCGGGAGAAGCTCCTACGAGCAGTACTTC	CAIGTSGSGRSSYEQYF
TRBV12-3/TRBV12-4	NA	TRBJ2-7	few	TGTGCCAGCAGTTTACGAACGTTGGGCGAGCAGTACTTC	CASSLRTLGEQYF
TRBV9	NA	TRBJ2-3	few	TGTGCCAGCAGCGTAGAGATAGGCCTTACTAGCACAGATACGCAGTATTTT	CASSVEIGLTSTDTQYF
TRBV7-9	TRBD2	TRBJ2-2	once	TGTGCCAGCAGCTTAGGGAGCGGGAGATTCACCGCCGGGGAGCTGTTTTTT	CASSLGSGRFTAGELFF
TRBV3-1	NA	TRBJ1-5	NA	TGTGCCAGCAGCCAAGATCTCACAGGTGGGCAGCCCCAGCATTTT	CASSQDLTGGQPQHF
TRBV4-2	TRBD2	TRBJ2-7	few	TGTGCCAGCAGCCAAGAGGCGTCTAGCGGGGGCTCCTACGAGCAGTACTTC	CASSQEASSGGSYEQYF
TRBV7-3	NA	TRBJ2-7	many	TGTGCCAGCAGCTTAACGCTGGGTGATGAGCAGTACTTC	CASSLTLGDEQYF
TRBV29-1	TRBD2	TRBJ2-1	few	TGCAGCGTTAGACTAGCGCATCATGAGCAGTTCTTC	CSVRLAHHEQFF
TRBV5-1	NA	TRBJ2-7	NA	TGCGCCAGTCGGACGCTAGGAGAGCGCGAGCAGTACTTC	CASRTLGEREQYF
TRBV27	NA	TRBJ1-5	few	TGTGCCAGCAGTTTCGCCAATCAGCCCCAGCATTTT	CASSFANQPQHF
TRBV6-5	TRBD1	TRBJ2-5	NA	TGTGCCAGCAGTTACGGGACCGGGACAGGGTCGGAGACCCAGTACTTC	CASSYGTGTGSETQYF
TRBV27	NA	TRBJ1-5	NA	TGTGCCAGCAGTTTATCGGGGCAACATAGCAATCAGCCCCAGCATTTT	CASSLSGQHSNQPQHF
TRBV28	NA	TRBJ1-4	few	TGTGCCAGCAGTCCCCAAGCTAAGGGCTATGCAACTAATGAAAAACTGTTTTTT	CASSPQAKGYATNEKLFF
TRBV5-5	TRBD2	TRBJ2-2	NA	TGTGCCAGCAGCCCTAGGACTAGCGGGGGAGGCGGGGAGCTGTTTTTT	CASSPRTSGGGGELFF
TRBV5-1	NA	TRBJ1-2	NA	TGCGCCAGCACCGCTGGGGAGGATGGCTACACCTTC	CASTAGEDGYTF
TRBV3-1	NA	TRBJ2-1	many	TGTGCCAGCAGCCAGGACCGGGCCAATGAGCAGTTCTTC	CASSQDRANEQFF
TRBV10-3	NA	TRBJ2-3	few	TGTGCCATCAGCCAAGACCGAGATACGCAGTATTTT	CAISQDRDTQYF
TRBV7-2	TRBD2	TRBJ2-7	few	TGTGCCAGCAGCTTAGTCCCGGGAGGCTACGAGCAGTACTTC	CASSLVPGGYEQYF
TRBV6-5	NA	TRBJ2-7	once	TGTGCCAGCAGTTACTCTGCAAGCGAGTACAATGAGCAGTACTTC	CASSYSASEYNEQYF
TRBV5-1	TRBD2	TRBJ2-5	many	TGCGCCAGCAGCCGAGCGGGAGGAGCGCAAGAGACCCAGTACTTC	CASSRAGGAQETQYF
TRBV28	TRBD1	TRBJ2-7	NA	TGTGCCAGCAGCCAGGACAGGTCGATAACCTACGAGCAGTACTTC	CASSQDRSITYEQYF
TRBV11-2	NA	TRBJ2-3	few	TGTGCCAGCAGCTCTTGGACGAGGCAGGATACGCAGTATTTT	CASSSWTRQDTQYF
TRBV25-1	TRBD1	TRBJ1-2	NA	TGTGCCAGCAGTGAATGGGACAGGGGGCCTAACTATGGCTACACCTTC	CASSEWDRGPNYGYTF
TRBV29-1	NA	TRBJ2-1	NA	TGCAGCGTTGAAGCCCCGTGGTCGGGCTACAATGAGCAGTTCTTC	CSVEAPWSGYNEQFF
TRBV5-1	NA	TRBJ2-5	few	TGCGCCAGCAGCCCGATGGGGTTGCGCGAACTCCAAGAGACCCAGTACTTC	CASSPMGLRELQETQYF
TRBV25-1	TRBD1	TRBJ2-5	NA	TGTGCCAGCAGTAAACAGGGGAAACAAGAGACCCAGTACTTC	CASSKQGKQETQYF
TRBV6-5	TRBD2	TRBJ2-7	NA	TGTGCCAGCAGTTACTCCAGGGATAGCGGGAACCTCTACGAGCAGTACTTC	CASSYSRDSGNLYEQYF
TRBV6-1	NA	TRBJ2-7	NA	TGTGCCAGCAGTGAGGTGAGAACCTACGAGCAGTACTTC	CASSEVRTYEQYF
TRBV20-1	NA	TRBJ2-7	NA	TGCAGTGCTAGATCCGACATGCGGGTGGACGAGCAGTACTTC	CSARSDMRVDEQYF
TRBV6-6	NA	TRBJ2-5	few	TGTGCCAGCGGAAGAGAAGAGACCCAGTACTTC	CASGREETQYF
TRBV20-1	NA	TRBJ1-1	NA	TGCAGTGCTAGGGGGGGTTGGGACACTGAAGCTTTCTTT	CSARGGWDTEAFF
TRBV10-3	TRBD1	TRBJ2-5	NA	TGTGCCATCACCCCCGGGACAGGGTATGAGCAGTACTTC	CAITPGTGYEQYF
TRBV12-3/TRBV12-4	TRBD2	TRBJ2-1	NA	TGTGCCAGCAGTTTATGGCTAGCGGGAGTACCTGAGCAGTTCTTC	CASSLWLAGVPEQFF
TRBV7-9	NA	TRBJ2-1	NA	TGTGCCAGCAGCTTATCCCCCTCTAACGCCTACAATGAGCAGTTCTTC	CASSLSPSNAYNEQFF
TRBV29-1	NA	TRBJ1-2	NA	TGCAGCGTTGACCTAGCGACAGCTGGCTACACCTTC	CSVDLATAGYTF
TRBV7-8	NA	TRBJ2-1	NA	TGTGCCAGCAGCTTAGCGCCGACAGAAAAAAGCCACAATGAGCAGTTCTTC	CASSLAPTEKSHNEQFF
TRBV7-9	NA	TRBJ2-4	NA	TGTGCCAGCAGCTTAGTGCAAACAAAAAACATTCAGTACTTC	CASSLVQTKNIQYF
TRBV27	TRBD2	TRBJ2-5	NA	TGTGCCAGCAGTCCACTAGCGGGATATAGGGAGACCCAGTACTTC	CASSPLAGYRETQYF